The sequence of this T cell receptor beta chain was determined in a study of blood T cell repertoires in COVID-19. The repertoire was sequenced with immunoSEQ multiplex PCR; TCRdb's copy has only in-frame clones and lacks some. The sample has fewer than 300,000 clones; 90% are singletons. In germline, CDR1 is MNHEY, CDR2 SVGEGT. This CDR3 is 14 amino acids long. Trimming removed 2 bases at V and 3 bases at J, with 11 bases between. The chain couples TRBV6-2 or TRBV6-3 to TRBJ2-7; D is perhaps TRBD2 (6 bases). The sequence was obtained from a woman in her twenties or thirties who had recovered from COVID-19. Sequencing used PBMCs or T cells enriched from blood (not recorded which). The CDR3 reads CASSYAGSNYEQYF. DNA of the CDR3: TGTGCCAGCAGTTACGCGGGGTCCAACTACGAGCAGTACTTC.